Listed below are T cell receptor beta chains from one sample, sequenced in a study of blood T cells in healthy people across ages. A single record per CDR3 protein comes from TCRdb applying MiXCR to the 5' RACE reads. The sample contains roughly 700,000 distinct CDR3 sequences, around a quarter of which appear only once. These data are also associated with another study on T cells of mothers and their children.

Sequencing used blood. These receptor sequences come from a boy younger than 18 in good health. CDR3s include the opening cysteine and the closing phenylalanine or tryptophan. The order of the fields is V gene, clone size, J gene, D gene, CDR3 DNA, CDR3 protein. A D gene is named only where the DNA matches it firmly. Some rows have no size entry. The others give once, few or many, or a class for an expanded clone.

>TRBV7-8|few|TRBJ2-7|TRBD2
TGTGCCAGCAGCTTATTAGCGGGAGGGCGCGAGCAGTACTTC
CASSLLAGGREQYF
>TRBV2|few|TRBJ1-5|TRBD1
TGTGCCAGCAGGGGACAGGCACCCAATCAGCCCCAGCATTTT
CASRGQAPNQPQHF
>TRBV4-2|-|TRBJ2-2|TRBD2
TGTGCCAGCAGCCAAGATGATTCTAGCGGGAGGGCCGGCGGGGAGCTGTTTTTT
CASSQDDSSGRAGGELFF
>TRBV4-1|few|TRBJ2-1|-
TGCGCCAGCAGCCAAGAAGGTGGGCCATTTCTCAATGAGCAGTTCTTC
CASSQEGGPFLNEQFF
>TRBV7-9|few|TRBJ2-5|-
TGTGCCAGCAGCTCATCAACAGAGTACCAAGAGACCCAGTACTTC
CASSSSTEYQETQYF
>TRBV2|-|TRBJ2-2|-
TGTGCCACAGACAGGCCCACCGGGGAGCTGTTTTTT
CATDRPTGELFF
>TRBV24-1|-|TRBJ2-2|-
TGTGCCACCAGTCTTGACAGCAACACCGGGGAGCTGTTTTTT
CATSLDSNTGELFF
>TRBV6-1|-|TRBJ2-5|-
TGTGCCAGCTTCCATTGGGGACGGGAGACCCAGTACTTC
CASFHWGRETQYF
>TRBV29-1|-|TRBJ2-7|-
TGCAGCGTTGAATCTGGGAAGCCCCCCTACGAGCAGTACTTC
CSVESGKPPYEQYF
>TRBV7-2|few|TRBJ1-2|-
TGTGCCAGCAGCTCCTGGGGAGGGGGCTATGGCTACACCTTC
CASSSWGGGYGYTF
>TRBV20-1|-|TRBJ1-4|-
TGCAGTGCTTTACCGGGACAACAGGCAACTAATGAAAAACTGTTTTTT
CSALPGQQATNEKLFF
>TRBV29-1|few|TRBJ1-1|-
TGCAGCGTTGAATGGGAGACACCCGGGGCTTTCTTT
CSVEWETPGAFF
>TRBV19|-|TRBJ1-6|-
TGTGCCAGTAGTATAGTGGATTCACCCCTCCACTTT
CASSIVDSPLHF
>TRBV6-6|-|TRBJ2-7|-
TGTGCCAGCAGCCCCAGGCAGTGGTACGAGCAGTACTTC
CASSPRQWYEQYF
>TRBV29-1|few|TRBJ2-1|-
TGCAGCGCAGCAGGGGTGATCAATGAGCAGTTCTTC
CSAAGVINEQFF
>TRBV7-2|few|TRBJ2-3|-
TGTGCCAGCAGCTTATCTTACTCTTCAGATACGCAGTATTTT
CASSLSYSSDTQYF
>TRBV19|-|TRBJ2-1|TRBD2
TGTGCCAGTAGTATACTAGCGGGAGCTGATGAGCAGTTCTTC
CASSILAGADEQFF
>TRBV4-3|-|TRBJ2-5|-
TGCGCCACCACCCAGGCCCCCCTCCAAGAGACCCAGTACTTC
CATTQAPLQETQYF
>TRBV2|few|TRBJ2-5|TRBD1
TGTGCCAGCAGTGAAGCGCATTCGGACAGGGGGGCCCAAGAGACCCAGTACTTC
CASSEAHSDRGAQETQYF
>TRBV14|-|TRBJ2-1|TRBD2
TGTGCCAGCAGCCAACCCGCGGGGACTAGCGGGTCGGCGGGGCAGTTCTTC
CASSQPAGTSGSAGQFF
>TRBV6-2/TRBV6-3|few|TRBJ2-7|-
TGTGCCAGCAGTCCCGGCGCGGGCGTCGAGCAGTACTTC
CASSPGAGVEQYF
>TRBV5-1|few|TRBJ2-5|-
TGCGCCAGCAGCTACCGGACAGACGAGACCCAGTACTTC
CASSYRTDETQYF
>TRBV25-1|-|TRBJ2-7|-
TGTGCCAGCGAAAGCACGGACAGCGCCTACGAGCAGTACTTC
CASESTDSAYEQYF
>TRBV9|few|TRBJ2-1|-
TGTGCCAGCAGCGATAGGCGGCACAATGAGCAGTTCTTC
CASSDRRHNEQFF
>TRBV2|-|TRBJ2-7|-
TGTGCCAGCGGAGACAGATCCTACGAGCAGTACTTC
CASGDRSYEQYF
>TRBV21-1|few|TRBJ2-7|-
TGTGCCAGCCCTCGCCTAATGGACGGCGAGCAGTACTTC
CASPRLMDGEQYF
>TRBV19|-|TRBJ2-7|-
TGTGCCAGTAGTATTACGGAGGACGAGCAGTACTTC
CASSITEDEQYF
>TRBV20-1|few|TRBJ2-7|-
TGCAGTGCTACACTAAATATTCGGGAGCAGTACTTC
CSATLNIREQYF
>TRBV5-1|-|TRBJ2-1|-
TGCGCCAGCAGCTACGGCGCCCCCAACAATGAGCAGTTCTTC
CASSYGAPNNEQFF
>TRBV7-8|few|TRBJ2-5|-
TGTGCCAGCAGTCGAGTGACACCCCGAGGGGAGACCCAGTACTTC
CASSRVTPRGETQYF
>TRBV4-2|-|TRBJ2-7|TRBD1
TGTGCCAGCAGCCTAATCGGACAGGGACCCCACGAGCAGTACTTC
CASSLIGQGPHEQYF
>TRBV20-1|-|TRBJ2-7|TRBD2
TGCAGTGCTCCTAGCGGGAAGGGCGAGCAGTACTTC
CSAPSGKGEQYF
>TRBV6-5|few|TRBJ2-2|-
TGTGCCAGCAGTTCTGGGGGGCAGTTGGGGGAGCTGTTTTTT
CASSSGGQLGELFF
>TRBV7-9|few|TRBJ1-4|TRBD1
TGTGCCAGCAGGGCCGGGACAGGGGACGAAAAACTGTTTTTT
CASRAGTGDEKLFF
>TRBV28|-|TRBJ2-7|TRBD2
TGTGCCAGCGTGACTAGCGGAGTCTACGAGCAGTACTTC
CASVTSGVYEQYF
>TRBV6-1|many|TRBJ1-2|-
TGTGCCAGCAGTGAATTCACAGGGCCCGCCTATGGCTACACCTTC
CASSEFTGPAYGYTF
>TRBV12-3/TRBV12-4|-|TRBJ2-1|TRBD1
TGTGCCAGCACCCAGGCCCGGGACAGAGAATCCAATGAGCAGTTCTTC
CASTQARDRESNEQFF
>TRBV29-1|-|TRBJ2-5|-
TGCAGCGTGGAAGGGGTTGGAGAGACCCAGTACTTC
CSVEGVGETQYF
>TRBV12-3/TRBV12-4|-|TRBJ1-1|-
TGTGCCAGCCAAAGGGGCAGGGAGAACGAAGCTTTCTTT
CASQRGRENEAFF
>TRBV6-5|-|TRBJ1-2|TRBD1
TGTGCCAGCAGTTACACTGGAGACAGGGGGCCTGATGGCTACACCTTC
CASSYTGDRGPDGYTF
>TRBV13|-|TRBJ2-5|-
TGTGCCAGCAGCTTACAGGGAGTATCGGTCTTC
CASSLQGVSVF
>TRBV14|-|TRBJ2-7|TRBD2
TGTGCCAGCAGCCAACCCGGGACTAGCGCGCCCTACGAGCAGTACTTC
CASSQPGTSAPYEQYF